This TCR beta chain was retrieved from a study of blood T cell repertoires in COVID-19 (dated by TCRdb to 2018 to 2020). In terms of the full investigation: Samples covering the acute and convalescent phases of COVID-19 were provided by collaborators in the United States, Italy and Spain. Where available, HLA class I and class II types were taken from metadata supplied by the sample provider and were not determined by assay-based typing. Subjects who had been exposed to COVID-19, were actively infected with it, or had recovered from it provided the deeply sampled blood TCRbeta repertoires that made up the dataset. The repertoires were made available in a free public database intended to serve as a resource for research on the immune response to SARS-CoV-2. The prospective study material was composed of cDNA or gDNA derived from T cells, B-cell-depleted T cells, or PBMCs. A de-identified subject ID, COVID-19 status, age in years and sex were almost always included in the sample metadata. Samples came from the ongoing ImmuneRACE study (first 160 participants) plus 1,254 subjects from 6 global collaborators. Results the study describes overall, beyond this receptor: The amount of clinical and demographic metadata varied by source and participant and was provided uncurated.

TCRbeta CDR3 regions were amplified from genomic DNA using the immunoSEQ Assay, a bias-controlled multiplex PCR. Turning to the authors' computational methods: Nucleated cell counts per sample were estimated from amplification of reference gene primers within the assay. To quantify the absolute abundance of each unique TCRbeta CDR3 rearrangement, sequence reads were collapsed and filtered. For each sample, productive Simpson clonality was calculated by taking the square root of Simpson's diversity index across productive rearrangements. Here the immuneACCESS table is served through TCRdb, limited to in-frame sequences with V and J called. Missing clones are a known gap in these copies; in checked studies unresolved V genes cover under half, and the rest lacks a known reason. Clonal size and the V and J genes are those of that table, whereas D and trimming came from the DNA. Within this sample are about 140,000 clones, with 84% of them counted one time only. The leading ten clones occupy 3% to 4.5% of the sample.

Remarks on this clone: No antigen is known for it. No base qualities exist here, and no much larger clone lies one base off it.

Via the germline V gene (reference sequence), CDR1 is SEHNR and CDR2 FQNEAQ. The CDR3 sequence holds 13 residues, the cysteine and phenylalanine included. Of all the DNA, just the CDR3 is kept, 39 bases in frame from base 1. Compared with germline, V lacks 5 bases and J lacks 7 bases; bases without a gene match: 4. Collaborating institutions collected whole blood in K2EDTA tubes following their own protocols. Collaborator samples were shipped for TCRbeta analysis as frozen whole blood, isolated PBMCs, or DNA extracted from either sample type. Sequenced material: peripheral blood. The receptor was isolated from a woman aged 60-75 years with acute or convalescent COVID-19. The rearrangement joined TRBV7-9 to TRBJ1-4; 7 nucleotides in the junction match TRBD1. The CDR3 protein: CASSLGGGEKLFF. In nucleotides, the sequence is TGTGCCAGCAGCCTAGGGGGCGGTGAAAAACTGTTTTTT.